The present T cell receptor beta chain was sequenced within a study of Graves' ophthalmopathy and Graves' hyperthyroidism. This clonotype showed up many times. RNA transcripts served as template for amplifying TCR beta CDR3 sequences. The library came from an HTBI-primed first-round RT-PCR and a second-round multiplex PCR. TCRdb re-called the multiplex PCR reads with MiXCR, one entry per CDR3 protein. The table has about 420,000 distinct CDR3 sequences, under 25% seen once; the top ten hold around 3%. In germline, CDR1 is DFQATT, CDR2 SNEGSKA (reference sequence). V was trimmed by 7 bases and J by 6 bases, leaving 21 bases between them. The CDR3 runs to 14 residues. Calling hyperthyroidism stable required that no ophthalmopathy show up within 18 months of follow-up.

This sequence joins TRBV20-1 and TRBJ1-1; D possibly corresponds to TRBD1 (5 bases). Input material: peripheral blood. This receptor was obtained from a woman aged 18-35 years with stable Graves' hyperthyroidism. The CDR3 sequence: CSVSPNRDWAEAFF. The CDR3 DNA reads TGCAGTGTTTCCCCGAACCGGGACTGGGCTGAAGCTTTCTTT.